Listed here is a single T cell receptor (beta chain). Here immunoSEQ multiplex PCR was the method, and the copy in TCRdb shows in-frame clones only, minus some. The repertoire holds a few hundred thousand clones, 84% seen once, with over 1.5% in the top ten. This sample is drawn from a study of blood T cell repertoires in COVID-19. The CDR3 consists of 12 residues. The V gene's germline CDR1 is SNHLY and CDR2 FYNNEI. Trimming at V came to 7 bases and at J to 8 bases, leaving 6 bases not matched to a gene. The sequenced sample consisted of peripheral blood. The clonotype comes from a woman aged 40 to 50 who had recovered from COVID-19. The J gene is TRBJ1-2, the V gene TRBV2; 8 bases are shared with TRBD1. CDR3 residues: CASTDRGKGYTF. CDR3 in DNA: TGTGCCAGCACCGACAGGGGTAAGGGCTACACCTTC.